The T cell receptor (beta chain) under discussion was sequenced for a study of blood T cell repertoires in COVID-19. Across the whole study: From T cells, B-cell-depleted T cells, or PBMCs came the material, which was cDNA or gDNA.

Authors' processing steps: Using reference gene primer amplification, nucleated cell counts were estimated. Data came from immunoSEQ multiplex PCR; TCRdb stores just in-frame clones and leaves some out. V and J calls and clone size are given by that table; D and trimming were obtained from the DNA. This sample has 40,000 to 55,000 clones, with more than 70% found just once. This CDR3 spans 14 amino acids. V lost 7 bases, J lost 0 bases, and 2 bases stayed unmatched. Germline loops: CDR1 SNHLY, CDR2 FYNNEI. The sample taken for sequencing was peripheral blood. This chain joins TRBV2 and TRBJ1-5; 8 bases map to TRBD1. The sequence was obtained from a human donor in a cohort sampled during active COVID-19. The CDR3 reads CASTDRDSNQPQHF. CDR3 DNA: TGTGCCAGCACGGACAGGGATAGCAATCAGCCCCAGCATTTT.